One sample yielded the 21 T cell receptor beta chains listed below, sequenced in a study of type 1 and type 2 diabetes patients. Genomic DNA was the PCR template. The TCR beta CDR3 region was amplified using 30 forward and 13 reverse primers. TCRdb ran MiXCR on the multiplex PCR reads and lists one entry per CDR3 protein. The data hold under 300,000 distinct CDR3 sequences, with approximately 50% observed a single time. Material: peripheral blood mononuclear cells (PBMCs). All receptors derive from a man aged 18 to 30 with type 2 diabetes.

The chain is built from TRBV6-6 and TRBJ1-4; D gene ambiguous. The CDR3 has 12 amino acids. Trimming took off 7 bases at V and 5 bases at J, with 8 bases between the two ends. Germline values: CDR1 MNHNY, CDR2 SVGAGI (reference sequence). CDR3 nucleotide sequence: TGTGCCAGCAATGCGGGGAATGAAAAACTGTTTTTT. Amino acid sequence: CASNAGNEKLFF.

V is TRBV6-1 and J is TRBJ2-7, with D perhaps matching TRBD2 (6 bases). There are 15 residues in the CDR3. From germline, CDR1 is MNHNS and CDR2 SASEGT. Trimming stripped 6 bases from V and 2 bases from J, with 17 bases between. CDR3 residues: CASSVEGRDTYEQYF. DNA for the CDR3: TGTGCCAGCAGCGTGGAGGGCCGAGATACCTACGAGCAGTACTTC.

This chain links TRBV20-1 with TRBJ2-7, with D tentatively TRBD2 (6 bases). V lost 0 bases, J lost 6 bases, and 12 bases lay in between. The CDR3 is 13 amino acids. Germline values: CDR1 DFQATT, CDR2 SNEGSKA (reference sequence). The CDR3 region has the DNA TGCAGTGCTAGAGATGGCGGGGTTGGCGAGCAGTACTTC. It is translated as CSARDGGVGEQYF.

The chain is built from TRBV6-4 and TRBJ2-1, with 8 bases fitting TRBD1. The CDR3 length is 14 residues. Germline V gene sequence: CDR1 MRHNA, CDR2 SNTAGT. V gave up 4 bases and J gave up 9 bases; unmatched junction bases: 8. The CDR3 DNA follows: TGTGCCAGCAGTGCCCCAGGGGGCGGCTCTGAGCAGTTCTTC. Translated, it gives CASSAPGGGSEQFF.

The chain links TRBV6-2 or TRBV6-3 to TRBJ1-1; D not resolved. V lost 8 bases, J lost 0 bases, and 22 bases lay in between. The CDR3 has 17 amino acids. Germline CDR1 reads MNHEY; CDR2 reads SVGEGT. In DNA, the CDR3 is TGTGCCAGCTCTTTTCCTACACCCGAAATCATGAACACTGAAGCTTTCTTT. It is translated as CASSFPTPEIMNTEAFF.

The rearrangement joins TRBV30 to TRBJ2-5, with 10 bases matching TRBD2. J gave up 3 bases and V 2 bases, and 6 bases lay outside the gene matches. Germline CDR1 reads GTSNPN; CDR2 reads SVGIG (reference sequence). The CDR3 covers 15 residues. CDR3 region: CAWSRASGRKETQYF. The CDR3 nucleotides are TGTGCCTGGAGTAGGGCTAGCGGGAGAAAAGAGACCCAGTACTTC.

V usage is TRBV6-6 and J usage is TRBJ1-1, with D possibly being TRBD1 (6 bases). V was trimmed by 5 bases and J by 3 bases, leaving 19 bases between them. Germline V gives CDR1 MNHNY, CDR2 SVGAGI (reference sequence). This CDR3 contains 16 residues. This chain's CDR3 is CASSASIRGTDTEAFF. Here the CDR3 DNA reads TGTGCCAGCAGTGCATCAATCAGGGGCACCGACACTGAAGCTTTCTTT.

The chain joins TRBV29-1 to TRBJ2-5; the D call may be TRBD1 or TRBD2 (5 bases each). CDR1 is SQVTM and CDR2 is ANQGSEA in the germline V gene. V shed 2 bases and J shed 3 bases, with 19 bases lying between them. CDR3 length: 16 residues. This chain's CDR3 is CSVETGAVGDEETQYF. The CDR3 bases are TGCAGCGTTGAAACAGGAGCAGTGGGGGATGAAGAGACCCAGTACTTC. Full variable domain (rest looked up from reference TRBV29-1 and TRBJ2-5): SAVISQKPSRDICQRGTSLTIQCQVDSQVTMMFWYRQQPGQSLTLIATANQGSEATYESGFVIDKFPISRPNLTFSTLTVSNMSPEDSSIYLCSVETGAVGDEETQYFGPGTRLLVL.

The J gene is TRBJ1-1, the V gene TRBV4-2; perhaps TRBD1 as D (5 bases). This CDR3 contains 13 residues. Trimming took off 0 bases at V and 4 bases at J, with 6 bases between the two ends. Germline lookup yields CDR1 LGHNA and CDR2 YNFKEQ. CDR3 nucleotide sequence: TGTGCCAGCAGCCAAGACCAGGGCACTGAAGCTTTCTTT. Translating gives CASSQDQGTEAFF.

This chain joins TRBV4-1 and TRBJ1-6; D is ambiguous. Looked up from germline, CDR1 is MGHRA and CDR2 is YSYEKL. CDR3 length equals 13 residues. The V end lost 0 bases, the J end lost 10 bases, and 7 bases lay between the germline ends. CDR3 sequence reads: CASSQEPGSPLHF. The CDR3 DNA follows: TGCGCCAGCAGCCAAGAACCGGGATCACCCCTCCACTTT.

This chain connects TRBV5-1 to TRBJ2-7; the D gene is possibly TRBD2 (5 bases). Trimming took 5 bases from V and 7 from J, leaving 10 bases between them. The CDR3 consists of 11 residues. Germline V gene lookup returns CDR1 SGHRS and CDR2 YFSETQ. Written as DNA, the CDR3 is TGCGCCAGCAGAGGAGGAGAGGAGCAGTACTTC. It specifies CASRGGEEQYF.

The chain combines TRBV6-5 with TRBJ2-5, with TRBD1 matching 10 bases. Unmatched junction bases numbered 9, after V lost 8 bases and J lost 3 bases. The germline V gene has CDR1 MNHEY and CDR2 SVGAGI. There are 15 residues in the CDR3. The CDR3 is CASLSAGQGKETQYF. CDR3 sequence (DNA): TGTGCCAGCCTTTCGGCGGGACAGGGGAAAGAGACCCAGTACTTC.

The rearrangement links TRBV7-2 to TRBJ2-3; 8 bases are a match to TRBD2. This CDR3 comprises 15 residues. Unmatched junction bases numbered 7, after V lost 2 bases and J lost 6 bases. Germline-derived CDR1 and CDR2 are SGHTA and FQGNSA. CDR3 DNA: TGTGCCAGCAGCTTAAGCGGGAGATGGCCCGATACGCAGTATTTT. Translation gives CASSLSGRWPDTQYF. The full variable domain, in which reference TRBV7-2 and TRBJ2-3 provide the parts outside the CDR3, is GAGVSQSPSNKVTEKGKDVELRCDPISGHTALYWYRQSLGQGLEFLIYFQGNSAPDKSGLPSDRFSAERTGGSVSTLTIQRTQQEDSAVYLCASSLSGRWPDTQYFGPGTRLTVL.

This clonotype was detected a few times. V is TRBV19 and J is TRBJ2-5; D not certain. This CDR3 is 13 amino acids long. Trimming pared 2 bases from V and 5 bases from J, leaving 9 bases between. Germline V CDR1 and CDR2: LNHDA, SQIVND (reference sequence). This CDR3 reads CASSIIRWETQYF. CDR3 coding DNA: TGTGCCAGTAGTATAATTAGGTGGGAGACCCAGTACTTC.

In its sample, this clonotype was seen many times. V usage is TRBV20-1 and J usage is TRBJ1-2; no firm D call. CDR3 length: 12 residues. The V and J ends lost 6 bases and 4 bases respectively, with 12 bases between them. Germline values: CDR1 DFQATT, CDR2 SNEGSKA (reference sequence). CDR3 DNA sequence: TGCAGTGCCAGGACGGACCGCTATGGCTACACCTTC. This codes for CSARTDRYGYTF.

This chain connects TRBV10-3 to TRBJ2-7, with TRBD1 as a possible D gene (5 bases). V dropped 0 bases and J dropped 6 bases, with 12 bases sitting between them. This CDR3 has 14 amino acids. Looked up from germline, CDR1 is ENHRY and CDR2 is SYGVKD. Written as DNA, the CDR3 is TGTGCCATCAGTGAGTCGGCGCAGGGTGGCGAGCAGTACTTC. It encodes CAISESAQGGEQYF.

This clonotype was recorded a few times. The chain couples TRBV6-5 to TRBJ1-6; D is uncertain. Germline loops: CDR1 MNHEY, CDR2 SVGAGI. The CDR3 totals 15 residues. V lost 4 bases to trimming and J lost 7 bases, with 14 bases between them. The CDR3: CASSFGDARNSPLHF. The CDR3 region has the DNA TGTGCCAGCAGTTTCGGCGATGCGAGGAATTCACCCCTCCACTTT.

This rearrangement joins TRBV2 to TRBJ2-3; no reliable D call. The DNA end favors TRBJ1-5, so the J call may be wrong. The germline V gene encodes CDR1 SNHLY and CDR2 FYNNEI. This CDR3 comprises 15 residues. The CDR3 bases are TGTGCCAGCAGTGAAGGAGTGGGAGTCCCAGATACGCAGCATTTT. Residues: CASSEGVGVPDTQHF.

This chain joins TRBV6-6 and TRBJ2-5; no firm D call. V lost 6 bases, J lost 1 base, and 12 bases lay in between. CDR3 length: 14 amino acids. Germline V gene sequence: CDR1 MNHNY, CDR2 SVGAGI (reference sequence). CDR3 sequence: CASRNPGSQETQYF. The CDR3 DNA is TGTGCCAGCAGAAATCCCGGAAGCCAAGAGACCCAGTACTTC.

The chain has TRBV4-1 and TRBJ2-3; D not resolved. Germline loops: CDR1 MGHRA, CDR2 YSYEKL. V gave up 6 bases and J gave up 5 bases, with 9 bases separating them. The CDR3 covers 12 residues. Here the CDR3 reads CASSASEDTQYF. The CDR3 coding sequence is TGCGCCAGCAGTGCGTCGGAAGATACGCAGTATTTT.

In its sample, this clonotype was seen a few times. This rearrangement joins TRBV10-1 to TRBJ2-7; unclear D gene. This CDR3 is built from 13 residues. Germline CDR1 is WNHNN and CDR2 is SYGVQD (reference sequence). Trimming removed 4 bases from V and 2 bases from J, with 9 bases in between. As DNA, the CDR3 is TGCGCCAGCAGTGGGAACGGAGCCTACGAGCAGTACTTC. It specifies CASSGNGAYEQYF.